The present entry profiles one T cell receptor beta chain with its context. Its antigen is undetermined. This sample is drawn from a study of CD8 T cells in Susac syndrome. Notes on the study in general: It was acknowledged in the study that its TCR sequencing and HLA analysis involved a relatively small number of individuals.

The CDR3 extends over 12 amino acids. The V and J ends lost 6 bases and 7 bases respectively, with 10 bases between them. Germline lookup yields CDR1 SGHTA and CDR2 FQGNSA. Random hexamers served to reverse transcribe roughly 0.45 to 1 ug RNA. The authors amplified TCR beta CDR3 across 54 Vbeta and 13 Jbeta using immunoSEQ multiplex PCR. TCRdb re-called the immunoSEQ multiplex PCR reads with MiXCR, one entry per CDR3 protein. The data show 140,000 or so distinct CDR3 sequences, roughly 96% seen once. The study sequenced TCR beta in blood CD8+ and CD4+ T cells. The source material was CD4+ T cells from PBMCs. The TCR sequence derives from a human donor with multiple sclerosis. The chain has TRBV7-2 and TRBJ2-1, with D unclear. CDR3 region: CASSFKGNEQFF. The CDR3 region has the DNA TGTGCCAGCAGTTTTAAGGGTAATGAGCAGTTCTTC.